This T cell receptor beta chain was recovered during a study of blood T cell repertoires in COVID-19. Repertoires were generated with immunoSEQ multiplex PCR, while TCRdb's copy carries only in-frame clones and drops some. The sample has several thousand clones, around 90% seen once. Losses at the gene ends were 6 bases for V and 4 bases for J; bases not matched to a gene: 11. Germline CDR1 is SNHLY and CDR2 is FYNNEI. This CDR3 comprises 16 residues. The sample was peripheral blood. The chain carries TRBV2 and TRBJ1-2, with TRBD1 identical over 10 bases. The source is a woman in her forties or fifties with active or convalescent COVID-19. CDR3 loop: CASRPEWGQGSYGYTF. CDR3 coding DNA: TGTGCCAGCAGGCCCGAATGGGGACAGGGGTCCTATGGCTACACCTTC.